The text below deals with one TCR beta chain. Its antigen is as yet unknown. Germline V gives CDR1 MNHEY, CDR2 SVGAGI. Trimming left V 6 bases short and J 8 bases short, with 16 bases between. The CDR3 has 13 residues. Only in-frame clones appear in the TCRdb table, and some are missing; sequencing was by immunoSEQ multiplex PCR. The sample holds roughly 2,000,000 clones, 80% to 95% seen once. The data derive from a study of shared clonotypes between healthy human individuals. Study as a whole: Donors were a couple of women and a few men aged 18 to 49. CD4 naive and memory got three plates each, CD8 naive two, CD8 memory one.

Selected positively for CCR7 and CD45RO-negative, naive CD8 cells excluded terminally differentiated effector memory CD45RA+ cells. The study, taken as a whole, reports: Sequencing of the sorted subsets was shown by rarefaction to be incomplete despite large depth.

V is TRBV6-5 and J is TRBJ1-2; TRBD1 is a possible D gene (5 bases). The receptor comes from a man aged 18-30 years in good health. Some clones in this sample may be carry-over from other donors' samples. Sequenced sample: naive CD8+ T cells from PBMCs. The chain's CDR3 is CASSPGTLVGYTF. For the CDR3, the DNA is TGTGCCAGCAGCCCCGGGACGTTGGTCGGCTACACCTTC.